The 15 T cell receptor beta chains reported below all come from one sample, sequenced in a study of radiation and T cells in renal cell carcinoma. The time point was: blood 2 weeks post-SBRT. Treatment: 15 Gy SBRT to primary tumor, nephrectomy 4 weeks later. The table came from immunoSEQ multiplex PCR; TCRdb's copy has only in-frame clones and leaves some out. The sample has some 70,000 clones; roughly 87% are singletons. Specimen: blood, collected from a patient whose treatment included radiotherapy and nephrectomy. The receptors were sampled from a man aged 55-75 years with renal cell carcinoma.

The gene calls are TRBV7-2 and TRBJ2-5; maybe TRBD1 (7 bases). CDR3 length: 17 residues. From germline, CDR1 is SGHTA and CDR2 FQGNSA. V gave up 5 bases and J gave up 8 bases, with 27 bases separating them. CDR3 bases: TGTGCCAGCAGCCAAGTAGGCCCGGGACTTCCAGGGGGAACCCAGTACTTC. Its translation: CASSQVGPGLPGGTQYF.

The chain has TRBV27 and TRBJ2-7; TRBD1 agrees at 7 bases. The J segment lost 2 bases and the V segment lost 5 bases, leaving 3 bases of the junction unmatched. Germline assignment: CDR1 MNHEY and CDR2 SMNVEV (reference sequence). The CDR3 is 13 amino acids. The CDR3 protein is CASSRGPAYEQYF. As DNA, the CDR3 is TGTGCCAGCAGTAGGGGGCCAGCCTACGAGCAGTACTTC.

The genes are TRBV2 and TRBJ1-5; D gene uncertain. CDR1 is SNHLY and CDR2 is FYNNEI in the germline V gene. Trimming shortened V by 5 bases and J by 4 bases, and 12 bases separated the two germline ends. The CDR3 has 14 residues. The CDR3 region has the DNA TGTGCCAGCAGTCGCCTGCTGGGGAATCAGCCCCAGCATTTT. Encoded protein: CASSRLLGNQPQHF.

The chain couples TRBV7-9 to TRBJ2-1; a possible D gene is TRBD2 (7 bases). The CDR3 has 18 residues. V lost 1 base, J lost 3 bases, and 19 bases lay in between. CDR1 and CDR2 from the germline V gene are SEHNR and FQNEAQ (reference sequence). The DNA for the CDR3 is TGTGCCAGCAGCTTAGAAGTAGGCGGCGGGGGCTTCTACAATGAGCAGTTCTTC. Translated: CASSLEVGGGGFYNEQFF.

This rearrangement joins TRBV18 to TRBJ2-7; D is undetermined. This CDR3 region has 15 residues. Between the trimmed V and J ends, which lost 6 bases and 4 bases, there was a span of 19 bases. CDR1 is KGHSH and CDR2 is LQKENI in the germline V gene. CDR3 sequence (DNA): TGTGCCAGCTCCCGCGACTTCGGTGGTGATTACGAGCAGTACTTC. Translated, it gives CASSRDFGGDYEQYF.

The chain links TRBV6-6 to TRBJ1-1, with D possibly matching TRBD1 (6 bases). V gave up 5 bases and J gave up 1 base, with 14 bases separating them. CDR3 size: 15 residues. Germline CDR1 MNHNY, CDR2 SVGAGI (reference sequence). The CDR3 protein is CASSLQGGGNTEAFF. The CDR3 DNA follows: TGTGCCAGCAGTCTCCAAGGGGGTGGGAACACTGAAGCTTTCTTT.

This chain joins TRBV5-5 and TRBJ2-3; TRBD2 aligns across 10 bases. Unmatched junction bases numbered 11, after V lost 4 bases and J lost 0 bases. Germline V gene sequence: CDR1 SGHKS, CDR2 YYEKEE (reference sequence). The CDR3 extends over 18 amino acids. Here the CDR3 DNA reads TGTGCCAGCAGCCCGCCGGGACTAGCGTACCCTAGCACAGATACGCAGTATTTT. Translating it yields CASSPPGLAYPSTDTQYF.

The CDR3 reads CASSISGKNTEAFF. The CDR3 DNA sequence: TGTGCCAGCAGTATCTCCGGGAAGAACACTGAAGCTTTCTTT. The rearrangement links TRBV27 to TRBJ1-1; D not resolved. Per germline, CDR1 MNHEY and CDR2 SMNVEV (reference sequence). This CDR3 comprises 14 residues. Trimming stripped 5 bases from V and 1 base from J, with 11 bases between.

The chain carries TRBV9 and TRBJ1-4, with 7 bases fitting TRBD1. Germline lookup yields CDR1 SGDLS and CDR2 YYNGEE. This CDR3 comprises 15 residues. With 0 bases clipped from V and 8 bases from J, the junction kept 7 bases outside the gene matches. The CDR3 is CASSVAGGGEEKLFF. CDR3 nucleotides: TGTGCCAGCAGCGTAGCAGGGGGAGGAGAGGAAAAACTGTTTTTT.

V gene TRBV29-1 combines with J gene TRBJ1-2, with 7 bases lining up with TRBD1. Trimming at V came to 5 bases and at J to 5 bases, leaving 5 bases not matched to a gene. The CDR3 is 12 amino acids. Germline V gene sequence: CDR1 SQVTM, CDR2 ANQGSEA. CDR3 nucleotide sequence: TGCAGCGTTCAACCAGGGGGGTATGGCTACACCTTC. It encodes CSVQPGGYGYTF.

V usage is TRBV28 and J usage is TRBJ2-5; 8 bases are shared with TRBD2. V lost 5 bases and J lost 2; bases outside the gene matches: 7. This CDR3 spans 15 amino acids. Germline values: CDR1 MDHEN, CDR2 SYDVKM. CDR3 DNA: TGTGCCAGCAGTCGGGTTGCGGGAGGACAAGAGACCCAGTACTTC. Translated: CASSRVAGGQETQYF.

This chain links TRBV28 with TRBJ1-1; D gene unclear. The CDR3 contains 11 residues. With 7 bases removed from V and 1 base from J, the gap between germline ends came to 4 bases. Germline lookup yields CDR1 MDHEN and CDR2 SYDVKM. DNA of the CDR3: TGTGCCAGCAAACAGAACACTGAAGCTTTCTTT. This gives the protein CASKQNTEAFF.

The CDR3 loop reads CASSSGTFGYTF. The CDR3 coding sequence is TGTGCCAGCAGTTCCGGGACCTTTGGCTACACCTTC. The chain has TRBV27 and TRBJ1-2, with D maybe TRBD1 (5 bases). CDR3 length: 12 amino acids. Germline CDR1 is MNHEY and CDR2 is SMNVEV (reference sequence). Trimming shortened V by 4 bases and J by 7 bases, and 10 bases separated the two germline ends.

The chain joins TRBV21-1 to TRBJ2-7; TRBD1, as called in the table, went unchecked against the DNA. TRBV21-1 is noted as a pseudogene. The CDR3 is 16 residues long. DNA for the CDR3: TGTGCCAGCAGCCCCCTTGGGGACAGGGCCCCTTACGAGCAGTACTTC. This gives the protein CASSPLGDRAPYEQYF.

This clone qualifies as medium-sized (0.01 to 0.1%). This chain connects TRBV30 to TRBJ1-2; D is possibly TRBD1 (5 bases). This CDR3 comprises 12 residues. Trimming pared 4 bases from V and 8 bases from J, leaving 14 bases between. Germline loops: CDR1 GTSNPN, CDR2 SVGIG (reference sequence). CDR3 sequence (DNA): TGTGCCTGGACCCTCGGGGGTTGGGGCTACACCTTC. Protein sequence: CAWTLGGWGYTF.